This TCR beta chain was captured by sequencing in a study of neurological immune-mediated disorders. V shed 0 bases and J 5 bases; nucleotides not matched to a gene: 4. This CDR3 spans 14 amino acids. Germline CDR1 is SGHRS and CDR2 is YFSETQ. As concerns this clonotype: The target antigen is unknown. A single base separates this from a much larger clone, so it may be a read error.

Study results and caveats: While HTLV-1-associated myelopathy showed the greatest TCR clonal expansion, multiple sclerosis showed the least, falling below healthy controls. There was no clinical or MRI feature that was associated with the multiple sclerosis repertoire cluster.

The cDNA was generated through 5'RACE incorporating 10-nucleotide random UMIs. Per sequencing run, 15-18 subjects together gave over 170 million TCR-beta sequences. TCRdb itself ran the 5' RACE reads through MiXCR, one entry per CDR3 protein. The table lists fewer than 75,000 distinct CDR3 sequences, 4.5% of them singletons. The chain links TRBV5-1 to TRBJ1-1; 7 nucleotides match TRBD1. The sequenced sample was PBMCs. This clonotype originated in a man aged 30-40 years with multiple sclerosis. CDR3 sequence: CASSLGQGETEAFF. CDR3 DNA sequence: TGCGCCAGCAGCTTGGGACAGGGCGAGACTGAAGCTTTCTTT.